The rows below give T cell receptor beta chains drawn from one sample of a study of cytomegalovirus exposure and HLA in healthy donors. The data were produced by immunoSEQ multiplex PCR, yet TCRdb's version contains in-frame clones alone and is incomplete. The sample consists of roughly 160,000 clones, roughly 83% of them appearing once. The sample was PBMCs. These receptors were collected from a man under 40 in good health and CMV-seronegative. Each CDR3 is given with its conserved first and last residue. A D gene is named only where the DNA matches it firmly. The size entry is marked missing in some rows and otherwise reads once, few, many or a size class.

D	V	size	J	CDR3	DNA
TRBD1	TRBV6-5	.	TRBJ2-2	CASSYSTGEVTGELFF	TGTGCCAGCAGTTACTCGACAGGGGAGGTCACCGGGGAGCTGTTTTTT
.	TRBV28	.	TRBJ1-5	CASSQTYQPQHF	TGTGCCAGCAGCCAAACTTATCAGCCCCAGCATTTT
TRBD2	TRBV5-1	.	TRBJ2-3	CASSTGLAGGSNTQYF	TGCGCCAGCAGCACGGGACTAGCGGGGGGCTCAAATACGCAGTATTTT
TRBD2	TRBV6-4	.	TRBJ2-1	CASSDIGASGVNEQFF	TGTGCCAGCAGTGACATCGGGGCTAGCGGGGTCAATGAGCAGTTCTTC
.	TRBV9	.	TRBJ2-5	CASSVRGREETQYF	TGTGCCAGCAGCGTACGAGGCAGGGAAGAGACCCAGTACTTC
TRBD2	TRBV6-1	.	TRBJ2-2	CASRGTSEGFGELFF	TGTGCCAGCAGGGGGACTAGCGAAGGTTTCGGGGAGCTGTTTTTT
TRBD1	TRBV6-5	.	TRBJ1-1	CASSPMTGKNEAFF	TGTGCCAGCAGTCCGATGACAGGGAAGAATGAAGCTTTCTTT
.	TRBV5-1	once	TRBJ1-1	CASSPAGAGAFF	TGCGCCAGCAGCCCGGCTGGGGCCGGAGCTTTCTTT
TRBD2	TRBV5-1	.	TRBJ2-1	CASSKGLAGINEQFF	TGCGCCAGCAGCAAGGGACTAGCGGGGATCAATGAGCAGTTCTTC
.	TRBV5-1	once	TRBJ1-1	CASSLSRTGEAFF	TGCGCCAGCAGCTTGAGTCGAACCGGTGAAGCTTTCTTT
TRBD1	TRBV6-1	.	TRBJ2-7	CASSAPGQAYEQYF	TGTGCCAGCAGTGCCCCGGGACAGGCCTACGAGCAGTACTTC
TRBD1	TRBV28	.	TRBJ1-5	CASSGDSRYSNQPQHF	TGTGCCAGCTCAGGGGACAGTCGTTATAGCAATCAGCCCCAGCATTTT
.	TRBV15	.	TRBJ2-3	CATSRVITDTQYF	TGTGCCACCAGCAGAGTCATCACAGATACGCAGTATTTT
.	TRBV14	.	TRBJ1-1	CASSQGLGLMNTEAFF	TGTGCCAGCAGCCAAGGGTTAGGACTTATGAACACTGAAGCTTTCTTT
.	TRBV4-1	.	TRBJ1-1	CASSQDKGRKINTEAFF	TGCGCCAGCAGCCAAGATAAGGGGCGTAAAATCAACACTGAAGCTTTCTTT
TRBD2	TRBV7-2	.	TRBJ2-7	CASSPASGSKQYF	TGTGCCAGCAGCCCTGCTAGCGGGAGTAAGCAGTACTTC
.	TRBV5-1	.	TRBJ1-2	CASSLRPGVDYGYTF	TGCGCCAGCAGCTTACGGCCGGGGGTCGACTATGGCTACACCTTC
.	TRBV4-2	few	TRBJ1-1	CASSPRGGGNTEAFF	TGTGCCAGCAGCCCACGAGGGGGGGGGAACACTGAAGCTTTCTTT
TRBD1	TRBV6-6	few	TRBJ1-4	CASSSRGQGEKLFF	TGTGCCAGCAGTTCGCGCGGACAGGGTGAAAAGCTGTTTTTT
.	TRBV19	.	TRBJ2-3	CASSMGGIEDTQYF	TGTGCCAGTAGTATGGGCGGGATCGAAGATACGCAGTATTTT
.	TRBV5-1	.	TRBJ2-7	CASSLVGQTYEQYF	TGCGCCAGCAGCTTGGTAGGACAGACCTACGAGCAGTACTTC
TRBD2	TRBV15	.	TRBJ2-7	CATSRDLAGGLNKRSYEQYF	TGTGCCACCAGCAGAGATCTAGCGGGAGGGCTAAATAAGCGATCCTACGAGCAGTACTTC
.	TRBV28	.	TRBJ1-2	CASSLSEDSPGGYTF	TGTGCCAGCAGTTTAAGTGAGGACAGCCCCGGTGGCTACACCTTC
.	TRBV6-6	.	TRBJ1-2	CASSYPLSGKDGYTF	TGTGCCAGCAGTTACCCCCTTTCAGGGAAAGATGGCTACACCTTC
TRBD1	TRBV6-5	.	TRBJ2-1	CASSRQGDNNEQFF	TGTGCCAGCTCACGACAGGGGGACAACAATGAGCAGTTCTTC
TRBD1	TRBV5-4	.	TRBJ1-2	CASSQGQGYGYTF	TGTGCCAGCAGCCAGGGACAGGGATATGGCTACACCTTC
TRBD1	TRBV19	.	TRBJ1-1	CASSMDGTGNTEAFF	TGTGCCAGTAGTATGGATGGGACAGGGAACACTGAAGCTTTCTTT
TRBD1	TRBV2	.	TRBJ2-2	CASSELATGFGGELFF	TGTGCCAGCAGTGAATTGGCGACAGGGTTCGGCGGGGAGCTGTTTTTT